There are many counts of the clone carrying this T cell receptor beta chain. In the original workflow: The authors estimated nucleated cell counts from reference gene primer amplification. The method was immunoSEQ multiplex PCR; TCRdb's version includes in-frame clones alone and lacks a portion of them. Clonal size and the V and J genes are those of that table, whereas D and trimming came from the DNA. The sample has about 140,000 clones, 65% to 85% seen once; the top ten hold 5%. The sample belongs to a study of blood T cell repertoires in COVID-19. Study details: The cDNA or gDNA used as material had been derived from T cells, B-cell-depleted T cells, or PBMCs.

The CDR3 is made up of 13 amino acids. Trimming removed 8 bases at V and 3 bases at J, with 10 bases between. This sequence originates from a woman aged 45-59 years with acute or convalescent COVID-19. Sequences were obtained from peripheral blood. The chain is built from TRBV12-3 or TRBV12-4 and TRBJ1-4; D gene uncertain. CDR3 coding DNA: TGTGCCAGCTCGGTGGGAGCTAATGAAAAACTGTTTTTT. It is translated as CASSVGANEKLFF.